In this sample, the clone carrying this T cell receptor (beta chain) turned up many times. Its specificity is unknown. Healthy Caucasian donors formed the entire cohort. In TCRdb, the 5' RACE reads were re-called with MiXCR into one record per CDR3 protein. The sample contains 350,000 to 400,000 distinct CDR3 sequences, 7% to 9.5% of which appear only once. This entry belongs to a study of identical twins. General study results and limits: Out-of-frame alpha sequences that twins shared showed excess low generation probability.

CDR3 size: 15 residues. The ends lost 5 bases at V and 4 bases at J; junction bases unmatched: 9. Germline V gene data show CDR1 as DFQATT and CDR2 as SNEGSKA (reference sequence). This clonotype originated in a woman in her fifties or sixties in good health. Sequencing used naive T cells sorted from blood. V usage is TRBV20-1 and J usage is TRBJ2-2; 8 nucleotides line up with TRBD2. Here the CDR3 reads CSAGDLAGGTGELFF. The CDR3 coding sequence is TGCAGTGCTGGCGATCTAGCGGGCGGCACCGGGGAGCTGTTTTTT.